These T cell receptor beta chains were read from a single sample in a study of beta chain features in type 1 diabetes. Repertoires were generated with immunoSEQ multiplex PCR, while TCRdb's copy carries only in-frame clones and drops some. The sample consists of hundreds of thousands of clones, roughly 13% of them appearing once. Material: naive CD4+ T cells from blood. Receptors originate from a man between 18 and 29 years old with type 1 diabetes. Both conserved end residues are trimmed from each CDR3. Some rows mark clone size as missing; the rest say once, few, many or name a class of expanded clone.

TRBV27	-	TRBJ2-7	ASSQVGRGRSYEQY
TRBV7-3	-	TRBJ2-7	ASSTGGTAYEQY
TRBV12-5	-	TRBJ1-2	ASGFEAGYT
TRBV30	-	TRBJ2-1	AWTYQTGGRF
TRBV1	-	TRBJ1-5	TSTPTPHQPQH
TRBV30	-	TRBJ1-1	AWIRPAGTEAF
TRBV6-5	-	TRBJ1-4	ASSYSGIREEKLF
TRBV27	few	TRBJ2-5	ASSRRLSGVPQETQY
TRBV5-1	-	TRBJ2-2	ASIPGTSGELF
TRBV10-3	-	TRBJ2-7	ATIGLLGDEQY
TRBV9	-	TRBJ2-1	ASSVGMQRYNEQF
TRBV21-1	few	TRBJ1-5	ASSILDRGRQPQH
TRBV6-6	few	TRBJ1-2	ASNTVRDGNNYGYT
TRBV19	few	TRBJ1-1	ASSRGGNTEAF
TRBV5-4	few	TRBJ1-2	ASSLDRGQDYGYT
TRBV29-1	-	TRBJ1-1	SAGQGGTEAF
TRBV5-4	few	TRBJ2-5	ASSRTNKETQY
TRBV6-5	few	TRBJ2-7	ASSASSYEQY
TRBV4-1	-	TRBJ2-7	ASSQVQGASYEQY
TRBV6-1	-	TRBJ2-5	ASSEALARETQY
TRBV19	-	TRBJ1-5	ASSPQGHQIYSNQPQH
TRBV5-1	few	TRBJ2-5	ASSLDRGEETQY
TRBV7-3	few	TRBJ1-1	ASSPGTGGTEAF
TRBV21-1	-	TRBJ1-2	ASSSPGTHNYGYT
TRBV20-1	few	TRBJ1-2	SAQFNYGYT
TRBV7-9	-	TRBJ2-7	ATQVPQGSSYEQY
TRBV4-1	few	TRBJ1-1	ASSQHPGMNTEAF
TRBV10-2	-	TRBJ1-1	ASSPGTGGTEAF
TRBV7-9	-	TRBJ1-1	ASSPRTGNTEAF
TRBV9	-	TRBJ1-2	ASSVEQDYGYT
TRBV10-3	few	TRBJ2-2	AISDNREGSGELF
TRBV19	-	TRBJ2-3	ASSDSSITDTQY
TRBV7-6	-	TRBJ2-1	ASSPTGGQGLLGEQF
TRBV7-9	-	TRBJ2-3	ASSFDRVTDTQY
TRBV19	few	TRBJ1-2	ASNPEPMYYGYT
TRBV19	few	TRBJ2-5	ASSTGPGRTQY
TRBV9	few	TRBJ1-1	ASSSNDNTEAF
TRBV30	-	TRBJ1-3	AWTRAGSSGNTIY
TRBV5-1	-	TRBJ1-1	ASSSWTVNTEAF
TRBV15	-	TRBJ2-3	ATSRDRGHTQY
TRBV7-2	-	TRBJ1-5	ASSSGTIGNQPQH
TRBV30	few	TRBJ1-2	ASSPDRNYGYT
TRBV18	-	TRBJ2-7	ASSPYRGINEQY
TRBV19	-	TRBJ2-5	ASSPLAGVEETQY
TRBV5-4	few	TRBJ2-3	ASSFGQGEADTQY
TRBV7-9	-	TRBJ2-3	ASSPGQGPDTQY
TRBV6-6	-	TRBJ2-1	ASSPGHNEQF
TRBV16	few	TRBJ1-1	ASSQNRGLETEAF
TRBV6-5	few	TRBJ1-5	ASSPLGLWQPQH
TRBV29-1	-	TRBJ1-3	SVRDSSGNTIY
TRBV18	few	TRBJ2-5	ATPVGETQY
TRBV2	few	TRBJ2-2	ASTPASPNTGELF
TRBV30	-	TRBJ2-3	AWSVLSEDTQY
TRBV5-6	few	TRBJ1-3	ASSFPPGNTIY